The 32 T cell receptor beta chains below were found in one sample sequenced in a study of blood T cell repertoires in COVID-19. The data were produced by immunoSEQ multiplex PCR, yet TCRdb's version contains in-frame clones alone and is incomplete. The sample has just over 650,000 clones, 85% to 90% seen once. The sample consisted of peripheral blood. The origin of the receptors is a woman between 18 and 29 years old with acute or convalescent COVID-19.

CDR3 region: CASSIGQNEAFF. The CDR3 nucleotides are TGTGCCAGTAGTATAGGGCAGAATGAAGCTTTCTTT. The genes are TRBV19 and TRBJ1-1; unclear D gene. Germline loops: CDR1 LNHDA, CDR2 SQIVND (reference sequence). The CDR3 length is 12 residues. Trimming pared 1 base from V and 7 bases from J, leaving 7 bases between.

The rearrangement joins TRBV29-1 to TRBJ1-5; 8 positions agree with TRBD1. V gave up 4 bases and J gave up 2 bases; unmatched junction bases: 7. Germline assignment: CDR1 SQVTM and CDR2 ANQGSEA. CDR3 length equals 15 residues. CDR3 residues: CSVALPGGGNQPQHF. For the CDR3, the DNA is TGCAGCGTTGCCCTTCCAGGGGGCGGCAATCAGCCCCAGCATTTT.

The chain couples TRBV11-2 to TRBJ2-1; 9 positions match TRBD2. CDR1 is SGHAT, CDR2 FQNNGV, per germline. The junction had 12 bases not matched to a gene; V was cut back by 5 bases and J by 7 bases. The CDR3 runs 16 residues. This CDR3 is CASSRTSGTSLNEQFF. The CDR3 coding sequence is TGTGCCAGCAGCCGAACGTCCGGGACTAGCTTGAATGAGCAGTTCTTC.

The chain carries TRBV24-1 and TRBJ2-5; D is ambiguous. Germline loops: CDR1 KGHDR, CDR2 SFDVKD. Trimming took off 5 bases at V and 4 bases at J, with 4 bases between the two ends. There are 11 residues in the CDR3. DNA of the CDR3: TGTGCCACCAGTGTCGGAGAGACCCAGTACTTC. The encoded protein is CATSVGETQYF.

Of note for this clone: Distinct nucleotide sequences in the sample also encode this CDR3. The gene calls are TRBV5-1 and TRBJ2-2; D is undetermined. The V end lost 0 bases, the J end lost 5 bases, and 5 bases lay between the germline ends. CDR1 is SGHRS and CDR2 is YFSETQ in the germline V gene. This CDR3 spans 13 amino acids. CDR3 loop: CASSLVDTGELFF. CDR3 DNA: TGCGCCAGCAGCTTGGTAGATACCGGGGAGCTGTTTTTT.

The V call is TRBV4-1, the J call TRBJ1-5; possibly TRBD1 for D (6 bases). Trimming cost V 1 base and J 5 bases, with 15 bases left between them. Germline assignment: CDR1 MGHRA and CDR2 YSYEKL. CDR3 length: 16 amino acids. CDR3 in amino acids: CASSQVGGRRDQPQHF. In DNA form, the CDR3 reads TGCGCCAGCAGCCAAGTGGGGGGGCGGAGGGATCAGCCCCAGCATTTT.

V gene TRBV28 combines with J gene TRBJ1-6, with 12 bases lining up with TRBD1. CDR3 length equals 18 residues. V was pared by 8 bases and J by 9 bases, with 17 bases of the junction left unmatched. The germline CDR1 and CDR2 sequences are MDHEN and SYDVKM. In nucleotides, the CDR3 is TGTGCCAGCGCCCTATTTTCCGGGACAGGGGGCGCAGGTTCACCCCTCCACTTT. Amino acid sequence: CASALFSGTGGAGSPLHF. The full variable domain, completed using reference TRBV28 and TRBJ1-6, is DVKVTQSSRYLVKRTGEKVFLECVQDMDHENMFWYRQDPGLGLRLIYFSYDVKMKEKGDIPEGYSVSREKKERFSLILESASTNQTSMYLCASALFSGTGGAGSPLHFGNGTRLTVT.

The V gene is TRBV6-5, the J gene TRBJ2-1, with 12 bases aligning to TRBD2. The V and J ends lost 4 bases and 7 bases, in that order; junction bases with no gene match: 8. The CDR3 has 16 residues. Germline lookup yields CDR1 MNHEY and CDR2 SVGAGI. CDR3 in amino acids: CASSSRFGLAGNEQFF. CDR3 nucleotide sequence: TGTGCCAGCAGTTCACGATTCGGACTAGCGGGGAATGAGCAGTTCTTC.

The rearrangement joins TRBV9 to TRBJ1-6; 9 positions match TRBD1. The CDR3 has 16 residues. CDR1 and CDR2 (germline): SGDLS, YYNGEE. The J segment lost 2 bases and the V segment lost 2 bases, leaving 2 bases of the junction unmatched. The CDR3 sequence is CASSVTGGPYNSPLHF. CDR3 in DNA: TGTGCCAGCAGCGTTACAGGGGGCCCCTATAATTCACCCCTCCACTTT.

The chain's CDR3 is CASSPPGSLAKNIQYF. The CDR3 DNA is TGTGCCAGCTCACCACCGGGCAGCCTAGCCAAAAACATTCAGTACTTC. V and J are TRBV18 and TRBJ2-4, with D uncertain. The germline V gene encodes CDR1 KGHSH and CDR2 LQKENI. This CDR3 contains 16 residues. V was cut by 0 bases and J by 0 bases, with 9 bases left in between.

The chain is built from TRBV28 and TRBJ2-2; D uncertain. The V and J ends lost 6 bases and 2 bases respectively, with 10 bases between them. The length of the CDR3 is 14 residues. Germline loops: CDR1 MDHEN, CDR2 SYDVKM. The CDR3 DNA reads TGTGCCAGCAGATCTTACAGCAACACCGGGGAGCTGTTTTTT. Residues: CASRSYSNTGELFF.

The V and J genes are TRBV28 and TRBJ1-4; the match to TRBD1 covers 8 bases. The germline V gene has CDR1 MDHEN and CDR2 SYDVKM. The V gene end was trimmed by 5 bases and the J gene end by 4 bases; junction bases not matched to a gene: 6. The CDR3 totals 15 residues. In DNA form, the CDR3 reads TGTGCCAGCAGTACCCAGGGGGCGAGTAATGAAAAACTGTTTTTT. It yields the protein CASSTQGASNEKLFF.

The chain uses TRBV5-8 and TRBJ2-7; D ambiguous. The CDR3 is 16 amino acids. Germline-derived CDR1 and CDR2 are SGHTS and YDEGEE. Trimming removed 0 bases from V and 3 bases from J, with 16 bases in between. The CDR3, as DNA: TGTGCCAGCAGCTTGGAGGTGGGCAGGTTCTACTACGAGCAGTACTTC. This encodes CASSLEVGRFYYEQYF.

V gene TRBV6-4 combines with J gene TRBJ1-2, with unresolved D. Germline assignment: CDR1 MRHNA and CDR2 SNTAGT. The CDR3 is made up of 13 amino acids. Trimming left V 0 bases short and J 8 bases short, with 10 bases between. CDR3 coding DNA: TGTGCCAGCAGTGACTCGGAAGCCGGGGGCTACACCTTC. Its translation: CASSDSEAGGYTF.

This rearrangement joins TRBV3-1 (or the pseudogene TRBV3-2) to TRBJ2-5; possible D gene TRBD1, 5 bases. This CDR3 is 14 amino acids long. Trimming took 2 bases from V and 5 from J, leaving 12 bases between them. From germline, CDR1 is LGHDT and CDR2 YNNKEL (reference sequence). CDR3 in amino acids: CASSQQTGRETQYF. CDR3 sequence (DNA): TGTGCCAGCAGCCAACAAACAGGCCGGGAGACCCAGTACTTC.

This sequence joins TRBV28 and TRBJ2-1; 7 nucleotides agree with TRBD1. The CDR3 length is 15 residues. Germline V gene data show CDR1 as MDHEN and CDR2 as SYDVKM. V gave up 6 bases and J gave up 0 bases; unmatched junction bases: 5. The CDR3 DNA reads TGTGCCAGCAGCCGCCAGGGGGTCTCCTACAATGAGCAGTTCTTC. It translates to CASSRQGVSYNEQFF. Drawing the rest from reference TRBV28 and TRBJ2-1, the complete variable domain is DVKVTQSSRYLVKRTGEKVFLECVQDMDHENMFWYRQDPGLGLRLIYFSYDVKMKEKGDIPEGYSVSREKKERFSLILESASTNQTSMYLCASSRQGVSYNEQFFGPGTRLTVL.

This rearrangement joins TRBV4-1 to TRBJ1-1; 7 bases map to TRBD1. Trimming took 4 bases from V and 3 from J; bases not matched to a gene: 5. The germline V gene encodes CDR1 MGHRA and CDR2 YSYEKL. The CDR3 extends over 14 amino acids. For the CDR3, the DNA is TGCGCCAGCAGCCGCATACAGGGGTACACTGAAGCTTTCTTT. It specifies CASSRIQGYTEAFF.

In this sample, this clone turned up many times. This rearrangement joins TRBV2 to TRBJ1-6; 10 positions agree with TRBD1. Germline V lookup: CDR1 SNHLY, CDR2 FYNNEI. The CDR3 has 14 residues. V dropped 8 bases and J dropped 7; count of bases not matched to a gene: 5. The CDR3 spells CASWTGGGNSPLHF. In DNA form, the CDR3 reads TGTGCCAGCTGGACAGGGGGTGGCAATTCACCCCTCCACTTT.

This chain connects TRBV5-1 to TRBJ2-5; 8 bases are shared with TRBD2. Germline values: CDR1 SGHRS, CDR2 YFSETQ. V gave up 4 bases and J gave up 3 bases; unmatched junction bases: 5. This CDR3 is 14 amino acids long. The DNA of the CDR3 is TGCGCCAGCAGCCCATTGACTAGCGAAGAGACCCAGTACTTC. It translates to CASSPLTSEETQYF.

The chain has TRBV9 and TRBJ2-7; the match to TRBD1 covers 12 bases. The CDR3 sequence is 15 residues long. With 4 bases clipped from V and 6 bases from J, the junction kept 8 bases outside the gene matches. Germline V CDR1 and CDR2: SGDLS, YYNGEE. The CDR3 nucleotides read TGTGCCAGCAGCCCTCGGGGACAGGGGGCGTCCGAGCAGTACTTC. Its protein product is CASSPRGQGASEQYF.

V usage is TRBV11-3 and J usage is TRBJ2-3; 11 bases agree with TRBD2. The CDR3 length is 16 residues. The germline V gene encodes CDR1 SGHNT and CDR2 YENEEA. The J segment lost 1 base and the V segment lost 6 bases, leaving 6 bases of the junction unmatched. CDR3 sequence (DNA): TGTGCCAGCAGTAGCGGGGGGGCCATAGGCACAGATACGCAGTATTTT. Protein: CASSSGGAIGTDTQYF.

This clone was detected once. This chain joins TRBV15 and TRBJ1-4; D ambiguous. CDR1 is LNHNV, CDR2 YYDKDF, per germline (reference sequence). The CDR3 covers 14 residues. V dropped 1 base and J dropped 11 bases, with 14 bases sitting between them. CDR3 region: CATSRVGDYPKLFF. DNA for the CDR3: TGTGCCACCAGCAGAGTAGGAGATTACCCCAAACTGTTTTTT. Full variable domain (outside the CDR3, taken from reference TRBV15 and TRBJ1-4): DAMVIQNPRYQVTQFGKPVTLSCSQTLNHNVMYWYQQKSSQAPKLLFHYYDKDFNNEADTPDNFQSRRPNTSFCFLDIRSPGLGDTAMYLCATSRVGDYPKLFFGSGTQLSVL.

CDR3 sequence: CASSPAGQTYGYTF. The DNA of the CDR3 is TGTGCCAGCAGCCCCGCGGGACAGACCTATGGCTACACCTTC. The J gene is TRBJ1-2, the V gene TRBV7-9; TRBD1 matches at 7 bases. The length of the CDR3 is 14 residues. CDR1 SEHNR and CDR2 FQNEAQ come from the germline V gene (reference sequence). Unmatched junction bases numbered 7, after V lost 5 bases and J lost 4 bases.

The chain uses TRBV5-5 and TRBJ2-5, with 8 bases identical to TRBD1. This CDR3 is built from 14 residues. V lost 0 bases, J lost 7 bases, and 5 bases stayed unmatched. Looked up from germline, CDR1 is SGHKS and CDR2 is YYEKEE (reference sequence). The DNA for the CDR3 is TGTGCCAGCAGCTTGGGGCAGGGGGCGGTGACCCAGTACTTC. It yields the protein CASSLGQGAVTQYF.

The rearrangement joins TRBV5-8 to TRBJ1-5; 10 bases fit TRBD1. The germline V gene encodes CDR1 SGHTS and CDR2 YDEGEE. V trimming: 3 bases; J trimming: 6 bases; junction bases outside the gene matches: 3. The CDR3 length is 14 residues. The CDR3 DNA sequence: TGTGCCAGCAGCTCGGGACAGGGGATTCAGCCCCAGCATTTT. Amino acid sequence: CASSSGQGIQPQHF.

The V gene is TRBV7-2, the J gene TRBJ1-6; a possible D gene is TRBD1 (6 bases). This CDR3 has 14 amino acids. The V end was cut by 4 bases, the J end by 10 bases, with 14 bases between. From germline, CDR1 is SGHTA and CDR2 FQGNSA. Here the CDR3 DNA reads TGTGCCAGCAGCTCCTCAGGGGTTTGGTCACCCCTCCACTTT. It codes for CASSSSGVWSPLHF. Full variable domain (rest looked up from reference TRBV7-2 and TRBJ1-6): GAGVSQSPSNKVTEKGKDVELRCDPISGHTALYWYRQSLGQGLEFLIYFQGNSAPDKSGLPSDRFSAERTGGSVSTLTIQRTQQEDSAVYLCASSSSGVWSPLHFGNGTRLTVT.

The chain joins TRBV3-1 (or the pseudogene TRBV3-2) to TRBJ1-4; maybe TRBD1 (6 bases). CDR3 length equals 16 residues. Germline assignment: CDR1 LGHDT and CDR2 YNNKEL (reference sequence). V was clipped by 0 bases and J by 3 bases, with 11 bases between them. This CDR3 is CASSQEAGASNEKLFF. CDR3 bases: TGTGCCAGCAGCCAAGAAGCGGGGGCCTCTAATGAAAAACTGTTTTTT.

J is TRBJ1-4 and V is TRBV9; tentatively, D is TRBD1 (5 bases). Germline loops: CDR1 SGDLS, CDR2 YYNGEE. V was pared by 0 bases and J by 7 bases, with 16 bases between. This CDR3 is built from 16 residues. CDR3 sequence (DNA): TGTGCCAGCAGCGTAGGTGGGACTCCAGGAGGTGAAAAACTGTTTTTT. It yields the protein CASSVGGTPGGEKLFF.

This clone was picked up one time. The V and J genes are TRBV4-1 and TRBJ1-4; a weak D match, TRBD1 (6 bases). The CDR3 runs 16 residues. Germline-derived CDR1 and CDR2 are MGHRA and YSYEKL. V lost 5 bases to trimming and J lost 8 bases, with 21 bases between them. CDR3 coding DNA: TGCGCCAGCAGCATCCCCCAGGGGAACTTACGAGAAAAACTGTTTTTT. Residues: CASSIPQGNLREKLFF.

The chain combines TRBV3-1 (or the pseudogene TRBV3-2) with TRBJ2-5, with 7 bases fitting TRBD1. With 9 bases clipped from V and 5 bases from J, the junction kept 6 bases outside the gene matches. Germline CDR1 LGHDT, CDR2 YNNKEL (reference sequence). The CDR3 contains 12 residues. This CDR3 reads CASYRGGETQYF. CDR3 nucleotide sequence: TGTGCCAGTTACAGGGGTGGGGAGACCCAGTACTTC.

The CDR3 DNA reads as TGTGCCTGGAGTCCACAGACAGGGGGTCCCCTCCACTTT. This gives the protein CAWSPQTGGPLHF. The V gene is TRBV30, the J gene TRBJ1-6, with 9 bases aligning to TRBD1. The CDR3 has 13 amino acids. Germline V gene data show CDR1 as GTSNPN and CDR2 as SVGIG (reference sequence). J was trimmed by 13 bases and V by 2 bases; bases with no gene match: 6. The whole variable domain, remainder taken from reference TRBV30 and TRBJ1-6, is SQTIHQWPATLVQPVGSPLSLECTVEGTSNPNLYWYRQAAGRGLQLLFYSVGIGQISSEVPQNLSASRPQDRQFILSSKKLLLSDSGFYLCAWSPQTGGPLHFGNGTRLTVT.

V and J are TRBV4-2 and TRBJ2-7, with TRBD1 as a possible D gene (5 bases). CDR1 and CDR2 (germline): LGHNA, YNFKEQ. The CDR3 is 15 amino acids. The V end lost 0 bases, the J end lost 0 bases, and 9 bases lay between the germline ends. The CDR3 bases are TGTGCCAGCAGCCAAGATCAGGGAACCTCCTACGAGCAGTACTTC. It encodes CASSQDQGTSYEQYF.